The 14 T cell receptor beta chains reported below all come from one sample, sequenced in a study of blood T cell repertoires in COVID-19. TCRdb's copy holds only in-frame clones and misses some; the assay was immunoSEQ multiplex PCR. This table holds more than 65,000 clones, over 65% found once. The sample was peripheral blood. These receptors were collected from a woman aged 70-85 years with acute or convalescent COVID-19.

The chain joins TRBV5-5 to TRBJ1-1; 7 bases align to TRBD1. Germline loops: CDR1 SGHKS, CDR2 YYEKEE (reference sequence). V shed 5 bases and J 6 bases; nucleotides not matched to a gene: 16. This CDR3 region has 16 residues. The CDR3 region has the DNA TGTGCCAGCAGGATTGAAGGGGGCCTTAACAGAGCTGAAGCTTTCTTT. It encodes CASRIEGGLNRAEAFF.

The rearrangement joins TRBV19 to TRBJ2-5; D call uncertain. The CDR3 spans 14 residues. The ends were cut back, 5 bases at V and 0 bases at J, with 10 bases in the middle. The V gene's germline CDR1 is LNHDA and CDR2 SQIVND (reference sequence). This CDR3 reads CASSAALYQETQYF. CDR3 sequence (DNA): TGTGCCAGTAGTGCAGCGCTGTACCAAGAGACCCAGTACTTC.

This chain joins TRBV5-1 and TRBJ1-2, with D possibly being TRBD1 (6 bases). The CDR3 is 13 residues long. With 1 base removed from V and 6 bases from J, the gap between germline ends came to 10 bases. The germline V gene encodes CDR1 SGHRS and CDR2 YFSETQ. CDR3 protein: CASSLTGLDGYTF. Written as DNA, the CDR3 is TGCGCCAGCAGCTTGACAGGGTTGGATGGCTACACCTTC.

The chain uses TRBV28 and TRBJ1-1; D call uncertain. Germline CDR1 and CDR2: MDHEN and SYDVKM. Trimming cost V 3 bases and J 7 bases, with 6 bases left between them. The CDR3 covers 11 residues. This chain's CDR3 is CASSLSYEAFF. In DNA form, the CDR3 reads TGTGCCAGCAGTTTGTCCTATGAAGCTTTCTTT.

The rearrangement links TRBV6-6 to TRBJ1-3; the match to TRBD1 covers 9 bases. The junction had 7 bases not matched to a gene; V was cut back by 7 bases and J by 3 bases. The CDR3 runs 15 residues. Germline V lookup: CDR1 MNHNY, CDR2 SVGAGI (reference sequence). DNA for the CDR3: TGTGCCAGCAAAATGGACAGGGGCGGTGGAAACACCATATATTTT. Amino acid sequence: CASKMDRGGGNTIYF.

The CDR3 protein is CASSLGQGHEKLFF. The CDR3 DNA reads TGTGCCAGCAGCTTGGGACAGGGACACGAAAAACTGTTTTTT. The chain has TRBV5-5 and TRBJ1-4, with 7 nucleotides matching TRBD1. This CDR3 has 14 residues. Germline V gene data show CDR1 as SGHKS and CDR2 as YYEKEE (reference sequence). The junction had 4 bases not matched to a gene; V was cut back by 0 bases and J by 8 bases. Supplemented by reference TRBV5-5 and TRBJ1-4, the full variable domain reads DAGVTQSPTHLIKTRGQQVTLRCSPISGHKSVSWYQQVLGQGPQFIFQYYEKEERGRGNFPDRFSARQFPNYSSELNVNALLLGDSALYLCASSLGQGHEKLFFGSGTQLSVL.

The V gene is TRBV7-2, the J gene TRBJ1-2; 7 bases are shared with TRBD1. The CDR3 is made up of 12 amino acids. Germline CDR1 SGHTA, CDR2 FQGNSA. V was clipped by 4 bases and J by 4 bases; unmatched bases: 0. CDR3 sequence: CASSWDSYGYTF. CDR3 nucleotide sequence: TGTGCCAGCAGCTGGGACAGCTATGGCTACACCTTC. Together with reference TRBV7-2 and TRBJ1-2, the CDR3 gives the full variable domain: GAGVSQSPSNKVTEKGKDVELRCDPISGHTALYWYRQSLGQGLEFLIYFQGNSAPDKSGLPSDRFSAERTGGSVSTLTIQRTQQEDSAVYLCASSWDSYGYTFGSGTRLTVV.

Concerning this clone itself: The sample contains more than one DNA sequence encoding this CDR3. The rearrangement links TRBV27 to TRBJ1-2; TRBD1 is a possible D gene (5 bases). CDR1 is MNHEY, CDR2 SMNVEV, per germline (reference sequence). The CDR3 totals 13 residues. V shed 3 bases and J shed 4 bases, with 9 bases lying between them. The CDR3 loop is CASSLGRAYGYTF. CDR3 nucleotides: TGTGCCAGCAGTTTGGGCAGGGCCTATGGCTACACCTTC.

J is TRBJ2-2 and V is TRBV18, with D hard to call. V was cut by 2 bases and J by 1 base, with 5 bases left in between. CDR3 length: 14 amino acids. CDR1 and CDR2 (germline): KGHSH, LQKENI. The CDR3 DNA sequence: TGTGCCAGCTCACCAGGGCTGAACACCGGGGAGCTGTTTTTT. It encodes CASSPGLNTGELFF.

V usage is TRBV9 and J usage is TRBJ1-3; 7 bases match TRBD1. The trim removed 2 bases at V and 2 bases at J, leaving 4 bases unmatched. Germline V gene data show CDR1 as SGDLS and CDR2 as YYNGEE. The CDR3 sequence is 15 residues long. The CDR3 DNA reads TGTGCCAGCAGCGTCAGACAGGGAACTGGAAACACCATATATTTT. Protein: CASSVRQGTGNTIYF. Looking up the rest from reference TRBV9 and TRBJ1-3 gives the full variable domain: DSGVTQTPKHLITATGQRVTLRCSPRSGDLSVYWYQQSLDQGLQFLIQYYNGEERAKGNILERFSAQQFPDLHSELNLSSLELGDSALYFCASSVRQGTGNTIYFGEGSWLTVV.

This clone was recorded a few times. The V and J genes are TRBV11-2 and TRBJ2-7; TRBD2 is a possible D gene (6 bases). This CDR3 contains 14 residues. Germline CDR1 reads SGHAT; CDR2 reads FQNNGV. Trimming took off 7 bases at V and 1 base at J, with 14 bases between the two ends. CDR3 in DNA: TGTGCCAGCAAAGGGTTCGGGGGTTCCTACGAGCAGTACTTC. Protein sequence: CASKGFGGSYEQYF. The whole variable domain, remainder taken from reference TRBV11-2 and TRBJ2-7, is EAGVAQSPRYKIIEKRQSVAFWCNPISGHATLYWYQQILGQGPKLLIQFQNNGVVDDSQLPKDRFSAERLKGVDSTLKIQPAKLEDSAVYLCASKGFGGSYEQYFGPGTRLTVT.

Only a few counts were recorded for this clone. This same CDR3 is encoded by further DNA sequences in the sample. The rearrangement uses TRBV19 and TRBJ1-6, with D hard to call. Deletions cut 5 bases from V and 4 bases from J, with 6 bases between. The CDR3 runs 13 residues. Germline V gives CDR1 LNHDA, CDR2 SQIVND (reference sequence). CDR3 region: CASSEEYNSPLHF. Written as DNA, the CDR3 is TGTGCCAGTAGTGAGGAGTATAATTCACCCCTCCACTTT.

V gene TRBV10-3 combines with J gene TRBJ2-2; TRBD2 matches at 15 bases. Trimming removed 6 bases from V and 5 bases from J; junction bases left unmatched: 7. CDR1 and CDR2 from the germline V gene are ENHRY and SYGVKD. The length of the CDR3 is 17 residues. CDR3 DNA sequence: TGTGCCATCAGCGGACTAGCGGGAGGGCCGACAACCGGGGAGCTGTTTTTT. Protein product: CAISGLAGGPTTGELFF.

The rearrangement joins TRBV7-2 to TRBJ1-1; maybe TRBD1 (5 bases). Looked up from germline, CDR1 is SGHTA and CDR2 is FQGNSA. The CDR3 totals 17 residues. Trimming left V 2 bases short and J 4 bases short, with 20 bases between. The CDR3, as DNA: TGTGCCAGCAGCTTATACGGTTCGGGCCTGGGGGGCACTGAAGCTTTCTTT. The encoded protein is CASSLYGSGLGGTEAFF.